Listed below are T cell receptor beta chains from one sample, sequenced in a study of CD8+ T cells in alopecia areata. Profiled with immunoSEQ multiplex PCR; TCRdb holds only in-frame clones, not every one. The sample has 180,000 or so clones; 58% are singletons. Sequenced here: CD4+ T cells sorted from blood, sampled at week 24, from a patient treated with tofacitinib. The receptor set was obtained from a human donor with alopecia areata. CDR3s include the opening cysteine and the closing phenylalanine or tryptophan. A D gene is named only where the DNA matches it firmly. The size entry is marked missing in some rows and otherwise reads once, few, many or a size class.

d_gene | j_gene | v_gene | len | abundance | CDR3aa | CDR3nt
. | TRBJ2-1 | TRBV7-9 | 12 | . | CASSVRDNEQFF | TGTGCCAGCAGCGTCAGGGACAATGAGCAGTTCTTC
. | TRBJ1-5 | TRBV30 | 16 | few | CAWSPHQGSGNQPQHF | TGTGCCTGGAGTCCCCATCAGGGTTCGGGCAATCAGCCCCAGCATTTT
TRBD1 | TRBJ2-5 | TRBV7-2 | 16 | . | CASSLVGQGGQETQYF | TGTGCCAGCAGCTTAGTAGGACAGGGAGGCCAAGAGACCCAGTACTTC
. | TRBJ2-3 | TRBV25-1 | 16 | . | CASSDGKAPGTDTQYF | TGTGCCAGCAGTGATGGAAAGGCTCCGGGCACAGATACGCAGTATTTT
. | TRBJ2-4 | TRBV5-4 | 14 | . | CASSLALAKNIQYF | TGTGCCAGCAGCTTGGCCTTAGCCAAAAACATTCAGTACTTC
. | TRBJ2-7 | TRBV18 | 14 | . | CASSPAVEVYEQYF | TGTGCCAGCTCACCCGCAGTGGAGGTTTACGAGCAGTACTTC
. | TRBJ2-5 | TRBV11-2 | 14 | . | CASSLELGEETQYF | TGTGCCAGCAGCTTAGAACTTGGAGAAGAGACCCAGTACTTC
TRBD2 | TRBJ2-3 | TRBV7-2 | 15 | few | CASSRGGRFTDTQYF | TGTGCCAGCAGCCGCGGGGGGCGCTTCACAGATACGCAGTATTTT
. | TRBJ1-1 | TRBV5-1 | 13 | . | CASSADRNTEAFF | TGCGCCAGCAGCGCTGACAGGAACACTGAAGCTTTCTTT
TRBD1 | TRBJ2-3 | TRBV5-4 | 14 | once | CASSPTGGTDTQYF | TGTGCCAGCAGCCCGACAGGGGGCACAGATACGCAGTATTTT
. | TRBJ2-5 | TRBV6-5 | 16 | few | CASSSQPTVLGETQYF | TGTGCCAGCAGTTCCCAACCGACAGTACTGGGGGAGACCCAGTACTTC
TRBD1 | TRBJ2-5 | TRBV9 | 17 | . | CASSPNPGQGAQETQYF | TGTGCCAGCAGCCCGAATCCGGGACAGGGGGCTCAAGAGACCCAGTACTTC
TRBD2 | TRBJ2-7 | TRBV10-3 | 18 | . | CATILTTSGGPRAYEQYF | TGTGCCACCATCCTCACCACTAGCGGGGGACCTAGAGCCTACGAGCAGTACTTC
. | TRBJ2-5 | TRBV7-2 | 13 | few | CASSPRAQETQYF | TGTGCCAGCAGCCCCCGGGCACAAGAGACCCAGTACTTC
TRBD2 | TRBJ2-7 | TRBV7-2 | 14 | . | CASSLELAGYEQYF | TGTGCCAGCAGCTTAGAACTAGCGGGTTACGAGCAGTACTTC
. | TRBJ2-1 | TRBV9 | 15 | . | CASSALVGRGNEQFF | TGTGCCAGCAGTGCCCTCGTGGGCCGTGGCAATGAGCAGTTCTTC
TRBD2 | TRBJ2-7 | TRBV11-2 | 14 | . | CASSFGGGPHEQYF | TGTGCCAGCAGCTTTGGGGGAGGGCCCCACGAGCAGTACTTC
. | TRBJ1-3 | TRBV25-1 | 12 | . | CASSDRVHTIYF | TGTGCCAGCAGTGACAGGGTACACACCATATATTTT
. | TRBJ2-7 | TRBV7-9 | 13 | . | CASSEDPHYEQYF | TGTGCCAGCAGCGAGGACCCCCACTACGAGCAGTACTTC
. | TRBJ2-7 | TRBV13 | 12 | . | CASSTGESEQYF | TGTGCCAGCAGCACGGGGGAGAGCGAGCAGTACTTC
. | TRBJ1-6 | TRBV6-5 | 13 | . | CASRDNNNSPLHF | TGTGCCAGCCGGGACAACAATAATTCACCCCTCCACTTT
TRBD1 | TRBJ2-1 | TRBV13 | 15 | . | CASSPPRDSYNEQFF | TGTGCCAGCAGCCCCCCCCGGGACAGCTACAATGAGCAGTTCTTC
TRBD1 | TRBJ2-2 | TRBV19 | 14 | . | CASSGTVNTGELFF | TGTGCCAGTTCCGGGACAGTGAACACCGGGGAGCTGTTTTTT
TRBD1 | TRBJ1-1 | TRBV5-1 | 15 | . | CASSTIGTGNTEAFF | TGCGCCAGCAGCACTATCGGGACAGGGAACACTGAAGCTTTCTTT
. | TRBJ1-1 | TRBV7-2 | 14 | few | CASSLGGGNTEAFF | TGTGCCAGCAGCTTAGGGGGAGGTAACACTGAAGCTTTCTTT
TRBD1 | TRBJ1-5 | TRBV28 | 17 | . | CASSSPGQGGNNQPQHF | TGTGCCAGCAGTAGCCCGGGACAGGGAGGAAACAATCAGCCCCAGCATTTT
. | TRBJ1-1 | TRBV6-6 | 13 | . | CATTNLMNTEAFF | TGTGCCACAACGAACCTCATGAACACTGAAGCTTTCTTT
. | TRBJ1-5 | TRBV10-3 | 13 | . | CAISEAPGQPQHF | TGTGCCATCAGTGAGGCCCCGGGTCAGCCCCAGCATTTT
. | TRBJ2-2 | TRBV5-1 | 14 | . | CASSSHPNTGELFF | TGCGCCAGCAGCTCTCACCCGAACACCGGGGAGCTGTTTTTT
. | TRBJ2-6 | TRBV30 | 15 | . | CACSQGFAGANVLTF | TGTGCCTGTAGTCAGGGCTTCGCAGGGGCCAACGTCCTGACTTTC
TRBD1 | TRBJ2-4 | TRBV5-1 | 13 | . | CASSLGDRDIQYF | TGCGCCAGCAGCTTGGGGGACAGAGACATTCAGTACTTC
TRBD1 | TRBJ2-2 | TRBV28 | 16 | . | CASSSRTGGSTGELFF | TGTGCCAGCAGTTCAAGGACAGGGGGGAGCACCGGGGAGCTGTTTTTT
TRBD1 | TRBJ1-5 | TRBV4-1 | 13 | . | CASSPTGEQPQHF | TGCGCCAGCAGCCCGACAGGGGAGCAGCCCCAGCATTTT
. | TRBJ1-1 | TRBV2 | 15 | . | CASNWPGKMKTEAFF | TGTGCCAGCAATTGGCCAGGGAAGATGAAGACTGAAGCTTTCTTT
TRBD2 | TRBJ2-7 | TRBV5-1 | 14 | . | CASSLTSGVGEQYF | TGCGCCAGCAGCTTGACTAGCGGGGTTGGGGAGCAGTACTTC
TRBD1 | TRBJ2-3 | TRBV2 | 15 | . | CASSGQADSTDTQYF | TGTGCCAGCAGCGGACAGGCTGATAGCACAGATACGCAGTATTTT
. | TRBJ2-7 | TRBV11-2 | 15 | . | CASSTPGQKAREQYF | TGTGCCAGCAGTACCCCGGGACAAAAAGCGCGGGAGCAGTACTTC
TRBD1 | TRBJ1-1 | TRBV11-3 | 14 | . | CASSSSRDSFEAFF | TGTGCCAGCAGCTCGTCCCGGGACAGTTTTGAAGCTTTCTTT
. | TRBJ2-2 | TRBV11-1 | 14 | . | CASSPWGYTGELFF | TGTGCCAGCAGCCCATGGGGATACACCGGGGAGCTGTTTTTT
TRBD2 | TRBJ2-4 | TRBV15 | 13 | few | CATAGVAKNIQYF | TGTGCCACCGCGGGGGTAGCCAAAAACATTCAGTACTTC
. | TRBJ2-6 | TRBV27 | 16 | . | CASSYGASSGANVLTF | TGTGCCAGCAGTTACGGGGCCTCCTCTGGGGCCAACGTCCTGACTTTC
. | TRBJ1-5 | TRBV5-1 | 16 | . | CASSYSGPYSNQPQHF | TGCGCCAGCAGCTATTCGGGGCCCTATAGCAATCAGCCCCAGCATTTT
TRBD2 | TRBJ2-3 | TRBV7-2 | 15 | . | CASSSGLAGRDTQYF | TGTGCCAGCAGCTCGGGACTAGCGGGGAGAGATACGCAGTATTTT
. | TRBJ2-3 | TRBV19 | 15 | many | CATQPGRGRVDTQYF | TGTGCCACCCAACCGGGCAGGGGAAGGGTAGATACGCAGTATTTT
. | TRBJ2-1 | TRBV14 | 15 | . | CASSNGHGPGNEQFF | TGTGCCAGCAGCAACGGACACGGCCCCGGCAATGAGCAGTTCTTC
TRBD1 | TRBJ2-7 | TRBV10-3 | 14 | few | CATQLEQGRNEQYF | TGTGCCACACAATTGGAACAGGGGCGTAACGAGCAGTACTTC
. | TRBJ1-1 | TRBV30 | 14 | . | CAWSVLDLVDEAFF | TGTGCCTGGAGTGTACTGGACCTTGTTGATGAAGCTTTCTTT
. | TRBJ1-5 | TRBV29-1 | 12 | . | CSVGGYEQPQHF | TGCAGCGTGGGGGGGTACGAGCAGCCCCAGCATTTT
. | TRBJ2-3 | TRBV2 | 13 | few | CASSPRIDGTQYF | TGTGCCAGCAGTCCCCGGATAGATGGGACGCAGTATTTT
TRBD1 | TRBJ2-5 | TRBV5-1 | 15 | few | CASSGPGQGSETQYF | TGCGCCAGCAGCGGTCCGGGACAGGGGTCAGAGACCCAGTACTTC
. | TRBJ1-1 | TRBV4-1 | 16 | few | CASRRTWDTLNTEAFF | TGCGCCAGCAGACGAACGTGGGACACCTTGAACACTGAAGCTTTCTTT
TRBD1 | TRBJ1-2 | TRBV29-1 | 12 | . | CSVDQGGGGYTF | TGCAGCGTCGATCAGGGGGGAGGAGGCTACACCTTC
TRBD1 | TRBJ1-2 | TRBV19 | 15 | . | CASSILTGGNYGYTF | TGTGCCAGTAGTATCTTGACAGGGGGAAACTATGGCTACACCTTC
TRBD1 | TRBJ1-5 | TRBV27 | 13 | once | CASSDREDQPQHF | TGTGCCAGCAGTGACAGGGAGGATCAGCCCCAGCATTTT
. | TRBJ2-5 | TRBV6-5 | 10 | . | CASGEETQYF | TGTGCCAGCGGAGAAGAGACCCAGTACTTC
. | TRBJ1-1 | TRBV27 | 17 | . | CASSLKGSGGQALGAFF | TGTGCCAGCAGTTTAAAGGGTTCGGGGGGACAAGCCCTTGGAGCTTTCTTT
. | TRBJ2-6 | TRBV4-1 | 19 | . | CASSQDPFGGTPGANVLTF | TGCGCCAGCAGCCAAGATCCGTTCGGGGGAACCCCTGGGGCCAACGTCCTGACTTTC
TRBD1 | TRBJ1-2 | TRBV7-2 | 15 | . | CASSTYRGLNYGYTF | TGTGCCAGCAGCACGTACAGGGGATTAAACTATGGCTACACCTTC
. | TRBJ2-4 | TRBV28 | 15 | . | CASSLYRDRANIQYF | TGTGCCAGCAGTTTATATCGGGACCGGGCAAACATTCAGTACTTC
. | TRBJ1-1 | TRBV29-1 | 12 | few | CSARAVGTEAFF | TGCAGCGCTAGAGCCGTAGGCACTGAAGCTTTCTTT